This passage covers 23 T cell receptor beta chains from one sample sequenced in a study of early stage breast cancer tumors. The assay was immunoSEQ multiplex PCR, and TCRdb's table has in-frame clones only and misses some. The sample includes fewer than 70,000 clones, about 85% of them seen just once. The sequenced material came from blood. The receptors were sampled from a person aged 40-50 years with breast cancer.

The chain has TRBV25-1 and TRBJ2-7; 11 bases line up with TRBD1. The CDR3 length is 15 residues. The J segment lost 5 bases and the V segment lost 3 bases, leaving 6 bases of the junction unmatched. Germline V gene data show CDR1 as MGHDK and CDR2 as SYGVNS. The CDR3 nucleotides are TGTGCCAGCAGTGATCCGGGACAGGGGGACCACGAGCAGTACTTC. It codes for CASSDPGQGDHEQYF.

As DNA, the CDR3 is TGCGCCAGCAGCCAGCAGGAGTGGGGCCCGCAGTATTTT. Translation: CASSQQEWGPQYF. The chain links TRBV10-1 to TRBJ2-3; tentative D call: TRBD1 (5 bases). V gave up 6 bases and J gave up 10 bases, with 17 bases separating them. This CDR3 region has 13 residues. Germline values: CDR1 WNHNN, CDR2 SYGVQD (reference sequence).

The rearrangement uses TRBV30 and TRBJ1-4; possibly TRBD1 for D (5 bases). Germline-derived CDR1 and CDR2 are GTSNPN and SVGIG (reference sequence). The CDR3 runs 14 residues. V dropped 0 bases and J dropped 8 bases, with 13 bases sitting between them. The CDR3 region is CAWSVRRGREKLFF. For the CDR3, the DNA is TGTGCCTGGAGTGTACGGAGGGGTCGGGAAAAACTGTTTTTT.

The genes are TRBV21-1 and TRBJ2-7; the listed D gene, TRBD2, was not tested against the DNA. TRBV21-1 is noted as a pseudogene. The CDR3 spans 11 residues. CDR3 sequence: CASSSRGDKYF. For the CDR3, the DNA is TGTGCCAGCAGCTCTCGGGGGGACAAATACTTC.

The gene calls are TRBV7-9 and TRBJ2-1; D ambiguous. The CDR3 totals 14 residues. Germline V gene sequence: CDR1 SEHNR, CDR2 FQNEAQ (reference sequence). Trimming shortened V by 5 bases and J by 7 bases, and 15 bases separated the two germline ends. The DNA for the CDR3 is TGTGCCAGCAGCCATAACAACTTAGGGAATGAGCAGTTCTTC. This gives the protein CASSHNNLGNEQFF.

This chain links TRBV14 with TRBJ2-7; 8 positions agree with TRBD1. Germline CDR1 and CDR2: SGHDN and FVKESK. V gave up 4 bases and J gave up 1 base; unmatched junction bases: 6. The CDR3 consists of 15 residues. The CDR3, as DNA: TGTGCCAGCAGCCTCACAGGGGGACGATCCTACGAGCAGTACTTC. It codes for CASSLTGGRSYEQYF.

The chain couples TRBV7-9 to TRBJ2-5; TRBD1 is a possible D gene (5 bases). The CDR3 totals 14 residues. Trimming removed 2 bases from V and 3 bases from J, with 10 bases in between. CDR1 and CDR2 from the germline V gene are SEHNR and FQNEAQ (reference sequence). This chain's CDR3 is CASSLTAGKETQYF. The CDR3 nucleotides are TGTGCCAGCAGCTTAACGGCAGGGAAAGAGACCCAGTACTTC.

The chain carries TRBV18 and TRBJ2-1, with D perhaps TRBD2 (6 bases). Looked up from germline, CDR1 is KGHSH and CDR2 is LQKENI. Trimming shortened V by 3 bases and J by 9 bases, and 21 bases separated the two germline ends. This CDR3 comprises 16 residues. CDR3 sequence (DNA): TGTGCCAGCTCACCTAAATTGACTAGGCTGTACGGTGAGCAGTTCTTC. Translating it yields CASSPKLTRLYGEQFF. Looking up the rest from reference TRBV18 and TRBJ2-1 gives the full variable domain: NAGVMQNPRHLVRRRGQEARLRCSPMKGHSHVYWYRQLPEEGLKFMVYLQKENIIDESGMPKERFSAEFPKEGPSILRIQQVVRGDSAAYFCASSPKLTRLYGEQFFGPGTRLTVL.

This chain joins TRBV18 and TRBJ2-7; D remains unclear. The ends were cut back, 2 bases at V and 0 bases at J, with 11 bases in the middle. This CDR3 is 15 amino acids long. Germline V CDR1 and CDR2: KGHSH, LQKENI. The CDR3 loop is CASSPNEATSYEQYF. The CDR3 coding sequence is TGTGCCAGCTCACCAAACGAGGCGACCTCCTACGAGCAGTACTTC.

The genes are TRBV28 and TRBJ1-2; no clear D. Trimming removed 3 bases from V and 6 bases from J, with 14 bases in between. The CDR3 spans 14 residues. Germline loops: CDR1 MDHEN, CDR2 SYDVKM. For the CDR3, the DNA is TGTGCCAGCAGTTTGAACATTAGAAGAGATGGCTACACCTTC. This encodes CASSLNIRRDGYTF.

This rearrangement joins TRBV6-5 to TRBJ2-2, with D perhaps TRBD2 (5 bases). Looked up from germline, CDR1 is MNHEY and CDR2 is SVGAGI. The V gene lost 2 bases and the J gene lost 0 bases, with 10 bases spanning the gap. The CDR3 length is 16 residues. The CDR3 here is CASSYRRRTNTGELFF. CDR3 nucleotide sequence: TGTGCCAGCAGTTACAGGCGGAGGACGAACACCGGGGAGCTGTTTTTT.

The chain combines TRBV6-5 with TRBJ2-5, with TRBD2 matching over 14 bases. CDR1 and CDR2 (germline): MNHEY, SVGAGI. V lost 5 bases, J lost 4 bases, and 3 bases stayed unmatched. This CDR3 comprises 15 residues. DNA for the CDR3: TGTGCCAGCAGTCGCGGACTAGCGGGAGGAGAGACCCAGTACTTC. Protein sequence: CASSRGLAGGETQYF.

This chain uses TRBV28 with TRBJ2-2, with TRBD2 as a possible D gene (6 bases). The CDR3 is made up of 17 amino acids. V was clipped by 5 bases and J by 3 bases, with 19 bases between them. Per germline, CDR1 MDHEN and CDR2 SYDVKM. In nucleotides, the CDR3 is TGTGCCAGCAGTATTCTCGAGGAGGGCGGCGACACCGGGGAGCTGTTTTTT. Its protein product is CASSILEEGGDTGELFF.

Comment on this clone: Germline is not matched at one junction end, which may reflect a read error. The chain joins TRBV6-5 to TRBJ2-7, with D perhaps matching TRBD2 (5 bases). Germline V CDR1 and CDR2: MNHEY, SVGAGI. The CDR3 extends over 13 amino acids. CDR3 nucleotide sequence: TGTGCCAGCAGAGGAGCGGCATCCTCCGAGCAGTACTTC. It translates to CASRGAASSEQYF.

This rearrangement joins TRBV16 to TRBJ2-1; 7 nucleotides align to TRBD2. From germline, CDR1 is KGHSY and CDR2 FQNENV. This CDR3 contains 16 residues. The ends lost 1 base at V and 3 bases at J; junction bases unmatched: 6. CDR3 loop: CASSQYGAGLYNEQFF. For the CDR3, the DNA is TGTGCCAGCAGCCAATACGGAGCGGGGCTCTACAATGAGCAGTTCTTC.

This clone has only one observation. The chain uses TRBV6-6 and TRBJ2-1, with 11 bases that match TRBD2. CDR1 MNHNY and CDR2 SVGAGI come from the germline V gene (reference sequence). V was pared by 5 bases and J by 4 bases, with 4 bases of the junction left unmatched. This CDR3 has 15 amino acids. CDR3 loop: CASSKTSGTYNEQFF. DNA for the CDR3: TGTGCCAGCAGTAAGACTAGCGGGACGTACAATGAGCAGTTCTTC.

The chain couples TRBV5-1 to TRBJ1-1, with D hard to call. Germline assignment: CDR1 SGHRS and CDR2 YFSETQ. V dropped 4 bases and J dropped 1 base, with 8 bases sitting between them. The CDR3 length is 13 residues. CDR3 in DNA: TGCGCCAGCAGCAGCGGGGAGAACACTGAAGCTTTCTTT. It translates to CASSSGENTEAFF.

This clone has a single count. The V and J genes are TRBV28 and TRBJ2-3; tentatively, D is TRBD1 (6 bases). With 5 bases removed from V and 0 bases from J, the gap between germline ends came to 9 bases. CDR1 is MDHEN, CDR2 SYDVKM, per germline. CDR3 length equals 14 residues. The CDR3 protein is CASSHRESTDTQYF. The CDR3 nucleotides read TGTGCCAGCAGTCACAGGGAGAGCACAGATACGCAGTATTTT.

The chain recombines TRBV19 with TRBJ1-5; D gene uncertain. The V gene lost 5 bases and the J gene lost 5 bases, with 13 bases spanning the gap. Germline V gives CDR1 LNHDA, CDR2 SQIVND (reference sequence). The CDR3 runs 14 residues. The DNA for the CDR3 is TGTGCCAGTAGTCTAACGGCTAACGATCAGCCCCAGCATTTT. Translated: CASSLTANDQPQHF.

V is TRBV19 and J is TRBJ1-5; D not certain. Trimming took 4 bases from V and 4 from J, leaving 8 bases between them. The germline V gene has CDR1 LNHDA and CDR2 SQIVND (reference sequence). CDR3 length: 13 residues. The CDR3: CASSRAVNQPQHF. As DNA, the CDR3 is TGTGCCAGTAGTAGGGCGGTTAATCAGCCCCAGCATTTT.

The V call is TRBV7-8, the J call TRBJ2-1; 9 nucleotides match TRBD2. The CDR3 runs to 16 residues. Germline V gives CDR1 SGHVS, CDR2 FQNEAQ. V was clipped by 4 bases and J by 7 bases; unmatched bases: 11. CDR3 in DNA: TGTGCCAGCAGCTCCCCGGCGGGAGGGCTTAGTAATGAGCAGTTCTTC. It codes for CASSSPAGGLSNEQFF.

This CDR3 reads CASSHYRVLSYGYTF. In nucleotides, the CDR3 is TGTGCCAGCAGCCACTACAGGGTTCTGAGTTATGGCTACACCTTC. The rearrangement links TRBV11-2 to TRBJ1-2; D might be TRBD1 (6 bases). Per the germline V gene, CDR1 is SGHAT and CDR2 is FQNNGV. This CDR3 is built from 15 residues. V was trimmed by 5 bases and J by 5 bases, leaving 18 bases between them.

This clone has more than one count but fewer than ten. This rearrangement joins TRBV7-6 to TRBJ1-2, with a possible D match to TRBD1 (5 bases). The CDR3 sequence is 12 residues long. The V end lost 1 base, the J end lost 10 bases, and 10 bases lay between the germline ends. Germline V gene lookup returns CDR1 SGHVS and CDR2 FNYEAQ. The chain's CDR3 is CASSLDQGVYTF. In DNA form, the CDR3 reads TGTGCCAGCAGCTTAGATCAGGGCGTCTACACCTTC.